This passage covers 25 T cell receptor beta chains from one sample sequenced in a study of shared clonotypes between healthy human individuals. Profiling relied on immunoSEQ multiplex PCR, and the TCRdb table lists in-frame clones only, not all of them. The sample yields about 230,000 clones, approximately 65% seen once. Sequenced sample: memory CD4+ T cells sorted from blood. As to subset: CD45RA-negative fraction. These receptors were obtained from a man under 40 in good health.

CDR3 sequence (DNA): TGTGCCAGCAGCCCCCGGGGACAGGGTGTTGTCGGCCAAGAGACCCAGTACTTC. This gives the protein CASSPRGQGVVGQETQYF. This chain uses TRBV11-2 with TRBJ2-5, with 9 bases matching TRBD1. The V gene's germline CDR1 is SGHAT and CDR2 FQNNGV. V dropped 5 bases and J dropped 1; count of bases not matched to a gene: 14. The CDR3 sequence is 18 residues long.

As regards this clone: Other DNA variants within this sample encode the same CDR3. The CDR3 sequence is CASSSAYEQYF. CDR3 nucleotide sequence: TGTGCCAGCAGCTCGGCCTACGAGCAGTACTTC. The chain recombines TRBV7-9 with TRBJ2-7, with D hard to call. Looked up from germline, CDR1 is SEHNR and CDR2 is FQNEAQ (reference sequence). Trimming stripped 4 bases from V and 2 bases from J, with 3 bases between. The CDR3 spans 11 residues.

This clone came up a few times. J is TRBJ2-1 and V is TRBV9; TRBD1 agrees at 7 bases. This CDR3 contains 17 residues. V dropped 5 bases and J dropped 4; count of bases not matched to a gene: 15. Germline values: CDR1 SGDLS, CDR2 YYNGEE. Here the CDR3 DNA reads TGTGCCAGCAGTGGACGACCGGGACAGCGTGCTTACAATGAGCAGTTCTTC. Its protein is CASSGRPGQRAYNEQFF.

This clone was seen many times. The chain has TRBV5-4 and TRBJ2-3, with D hard to call. The CDR3 has 14 residues. CDR1 is SGHNT, CDR2 YYREEE, per germline (reference sequence). Between the trimmed V and J ends, which lost 3 bases and 8 bases, there was a span of 16 bases. The CDR3, as DNA: TGTGCCAGCAGCTCGCCCCTAGTTAAGAGTACGCAGTATTTT. This codes for CASSSPLVKSTQYF.

This clone was seen a handful of times. J is TRBJ1-5 and V is TRBV2, with a tentative D call TRBD1 (5 bases). The CDR3 has 14 amino acids. V lost 4 bases and J lost 5, with 12 bases in between. Germline-derived CDR1 and CDR2 are SNHLY and FYNNEI. In DNA form, the CDR3 reads TGTGCCAGCAGTGCCCAGGGTAACCATCAGCCCCAGCATTTT. It yields the protein CASSAQGNHQPQHF.

This clone has just one count. V and J are TRBV7-8 and TRBJ2-5, with 9 bases matching TRBD2. The ends lost 1 base at V and 7 bases at J; junction bases unmatched: 13. Per germline, CDR1 SGHVS and CDR2 FQNEAQ. This CDR3 region has 17 residues. CDR3 DNA: TGTGCCAGCAGCTTAGGACAGGTAGCGGGAGTTGAGTTGACCCAGTACTTC. Translation gives CASSLGQVAGVELTQYF.

In its sample, this clone was seen a few times. The V and J genes are TRBV5-4 and TRBJ2-5; 11 bases align to TRBD2. The CDR3 has 17 residues. With V trimmed by 3 bases and J by 7 bases, 14 bases remained unmatched. Germline values: CDR1 SGHNT, CDR2 YYREEE (reference sequence). For the CDR3, the DNA is TGTGCCAGCAGCTCCGGGACTAGCGGCCGTATAGGCAGGACCCAGTACTTC. This gives the protein CASSSGTSGRIGRTQYF.

The chain carries TRBV4-3 and TRBJ2-6; D is ambiguous. Germline lookup yields CDR1 LGHNA and CDR2 YSLEER. The CDR3 is 17 residues long. The V and J ends lost 1 base and 0 bases respectively, with 10 bases between them. The CDR3 bases are TGCGCCAGCAGCCAAGGGAGTTGGAGCTCTGGGGCCAACGTCCTGACTTTC. Translating gives CASSQGSWSSGANVLTF.

This rearrangement joins TRBV5-6 to TRBJ2-7, with D unclear. V lost 3 bases and J 7 bases, leaving 20 bases between the germline ends. The CDR3 consists of 15 residues. Germline values: CDR1 SGHDT, CDR2 YYEEEE. The CDR3 nucleotides read TGTGCCAGCAGCTATGTTGGGGTAGGATTAAGGGAGCAGTACTTC. Its translation is CASSYVGVGLREQYF.

This sequence joins TRBV13 and TRBJ2-7, with D tentatively TRBD2 (7 bases). Trimming removed 5 bases from V and 6 bases from J, with 23 bases in between. In germline, CDR1 is PRHDT, CDR2 FYEKMQ (reference sequence). CDR3 size: 16 residues. The CDR3 sequence: CASSPRAAGGHFEQYF. CDR3 DNA sequence: TGTGCCAGCAGCCCCAGGGCGGCCGGGGGGCATTTCGAGCAGTACTTC.

V gene TRBV18 combines with J gene TRBJ2-3; D may match TRBD1 or TRBD2 (5 bases each). The CDR3 runs 15 residues. CDR1 and CDR2 from the germline V gene are KGHSH and LQKENI. The germline V and J ends were trimmed by 3 bases and 4 bases, with 14 bases remaining between them. CDR3 protein: CASSPSGTKADTQYF. CDR3 sequence (DNA): TGTGCCAGCTCACCTTCCGGGACCAAGGCAGATACGCAGTATTTT.

This clone turned up a few times. This chain joins TRBV5-4 and TRBJ2-3; D call uncertain. Germline V CDR1 and CDR2: SGHNT, YYREEE (reference sequence). V was cut by 0 bases and J by 4 bases, with 15 bases left in between. The CDR3 length is 16 residues. The CDR3, as DNA: TGTGCCAGCAGCTTGGGGTTGCCCCTGTCCCCAGATACGCAGTATTTT. It yields the protein CASSLGLPLSPDTQYF.

The sample holds a few counts of this clone. The chain joins TRBV5-1 to TRBJ2-2; 9 bases are a match to TRBD1. The V gene end was trimmed by 4 bases and the J gene end by 1 base; junction bases not matched to a gene: 5. In germline, CDR1 is SGHRS, CDR2 YFSETQ. There are 16 residues in the CDR3. The CDR3 here is CASSTGQGMNTGELFF. DNA of the CDR3: TGCGCCAGCAGCACGGGACAGGGAATGAACACCGGGGAGCTGTTTTTT.

This clone was counted between two and nine times. The genes are TRBV28 and TRBJ1-2, with D tentatively TRBD1 (6 bases). Trimming stripped 5 bases from V and 8 bases from J, with 12 bases between. The CDR3 spans 12 residues. The V gene's germline CDR1 is MDHEN and CDR2 SYDVKM. This CDR3 is CASSRYRDGYTF. The CDR3 region has the DNA TGTGCCAGCAGTCGGTACAGGGACGGCTACACCTTC.

CDR3: CASSVATSGGEQFF. As DNA, the CDR3 is TGTGCCAGCAGCGTAGCGACTAGCGGGGGTGAGCAGTTCTTC. The chain uses TRBV9 and TRBJ2-1; TRBD2 matches 12 bases. CDR1 SGDLS and CDR2 YYNGEE come from the germline V gene. Trimming cost V 0 bases and J 9 bases; bases outside gene matches: 1. The CDR3 sequence is 14 residues long.

J is TRBJ2-3 and V is TRBV6-5, with D hard to call. Trimming pared 5 bases from V and 5 bases from J, leaving 8 bases between. Germline V gene lookup returns CDR1 MNHEY and CDR2 SVGAGI. The CDR3 is made up of 12 amino acids. The CDR3 spells CASSTLGDTQYF. CDR3 DNA: TGTGCCAGCAGTACCCTTGGAGATACGCAGTATTTT.

This clone turned up a few times. This chain connects TRBV2 to TRBJ2-7, with 8 bases fitting TRBD2. The trim removed 10 bases at V and 2 bases at J, leaving 10 bases unmatched. Germline V gene lookup returns CDR1 SNHLY and CDR2 FYNNEI. CDR3 length: 14 amino acids. CDR3 coding DNA: TGTGCCAACGCCCGGGGGGGGCCCACCTACGAGCAGTACTTC. The encoded protein is CANARGGPTYEQYF.

Regarding this clone: This sample also contains other DNA sequences that code for the same CDR3. The chain joins TRBV28 to TRBJ2-7; 7 bases agree with TRBD1. Germline CDR1 reads MDHEN; CDR2 reads SYDVKM. The CDR3 covers 14 residues. Trimming removed 3 bases from V and 3 bases from J; junction bases left unmatched: 5. CDR3 nucleotide sequence: TGTGCCAGCAGTTTGGCAGGGACAGTCTACGAGCAGTACTTC. It codes for CASSLAGTVYEQYF.

This rearrangement joins TRBV7-2 to TRBJ2-7; 11 positions match TRBD1. The length of the CDR3 is 16 residues. The germline gives CDR1 SGHTA, CDR2 FQGNSA. V shed 5 bases, J shed 2 bases, and the junction held 8 bases outside the gene matches. CDR3 nucleotides: TGTGCCAGCAGCCATTCGTGGGACAGGGGGACCTACGAGCAGTACTTC. It codes for CASSHSWDRGTYEQYF. The full variable domain, completed using reference TRBV7-2 and TRBJ2-7, is GAGVSQSPSNKVTEKGKDVELRCDPISGHTALYWYRQSLGQGLEFLIYFQGNSAPDKSGLPSDRFSAERTGGSVSTLTIQRTQQEDSAVYLCASSHSWDRGTYEQYFGPGTRLTVT.

This clone was recorded a few times. The chain joins TRBV28 to TRBJ2-4, with a tentative D call TRBD1 (5 bases). Germline loops: CDR1 MDHEN, CDR2 SYDVKM. This CDR3 has 14 residues. Trimming removed 3 bases at V and 2 bases at J, with 8 bases between. CDR3 residues: CASSFQGSKNIQYF. CDR3 DNA: TGTGCCAGCAGTTTCCAGGGATCCAAAAACATTCAGTACTTC. The full variable domain, with the rest looked up from reference TRBV28 and TRBJ2-4, is DVKVTQSSRYLVKRTGEKVFLECVQDMDHENMFWYRQDPGLGLRLIYFSYDVKMKEKGDIPEGYSVSREKKERFSLILESASTNQTSMYLCASSFQGSKNIQYFGAGTRLSVL.

This chain links TRBV5-1 with TRBJ2-1; 11 bases are shared with TRBD2. In germline, CDR1 is SGHRS, CDR2 YFSETQ. Unmatched junction bases numbered 10, after V lost 2 bases and J lost 0 bases. This CDR3 has 19 amino acids. The DNA for the CDR3 is TGCGCCAGCAGCTTAAGGCTAGCGGGAGGCTTAAGCTCCTACAATGAGCAGTTCTTC. It yields the protein CASSLRLAGGLSSYNEQFF.

This clone occurred a few times. The CDR3 sequence: CASSLGREGINEQFF. The CDR3 coding sequence is TGCGCCAGCAGCTTGGGGCGGGAGGGCATCAATGAGCAGTTCTTC. The chain couples TRBV5-1 to TRBJ2-1; 9 bases are a match to TRBD2. Germline V gene sequence: CDR1 SGHRS, CDR2 YFSETQ. The CDR3 extends over 15 amino acids. J lost 6 bases, V lost 0 bases, and 4 bases had no gene match.

The chain's CDR3 is CASSLEVRGSNYGYTF. The CDR3 region has the DNA TGTGCCAGCAGCTTGGAGGTCAGGGGCTCTAACTATGGCTACACCTTC. This chain joins TRBV5-6 and TRBJ1-2, with D possibly TRBD1 on 6 matching bases. CDR3 length equals 16 residues. V was pared by 0 bases and J by 0 bases, with 12 bases between. CDR1 and CDR2 (germline): SGHDT, YYEEEE.

This chain uses TRBV2 with TRBJ2-1; 10 bases align to TRBD1. The CDR3 loop spans 13 amino acids. Trimming removed 9 bases from V and 9 bases from J; junction bases left unmatched: 8. Looked up from germline, CDR1 is SNHLY and CDR2 is FYNNEI. DNA for the CDR3: TGTGCCAGGGGACAGGGGAGCTTGGGTGAGCAGTTCTTC. Encoded protein: CARGQGSLGEQFF.

The J gene is TRBJ2-5, the V gene TRBV7-2; 8 nucleotides align to TRBD1. The ends lost 6 bases at V and 5 bases at J; junction bases unmatched: 8. CDR1 is SGHTA, CDR2 FQGNSA, per germline. The CDR3 totals 14 residues. CDR3 amino acids: CASRTDRARETQYF. In DNA form, the CDR3 reads TGTGCCAGCAGAACGGACAGGGCGAGGGAGACCCAGTACTTC.